The rows below give T cell receptor beta chains drawn from one sample of a study of vaccination effects on CD4 cells after COVID-19. TCRdb keeps only in-frame clones here, not all; method: immunoSEQ multiplex PCR. The repertoire holds under 30,000 clones, about 74% seen once, with about a sixth in the top ten. No antigens are known for them. The material was CD4+ T cells from PBMCs cultured with HCoV-OC43 spike peptides, obtained after COVID-19 vaccination. The receptors here all came from a human donor who received a COVID-19 vaccine. Each CDR3 is given with its conserved first and last residue.

v_call cdr3_aa
TRBV5-4 CASSLEDILRGRYEQYF
TRBV3-1/TRBV3-2 CASDQRGSGFSGANVLTF
TRBV15 CATSRDNSGANVLTF
TRBV19 CASSIGAGGHYEQYF
TRBV20-1 CSGGQNNEQFF
TRBV7-8 CASSYGQGSTYEQYF
TRBV7-2 CASSALGGKQPQHF
TRBV3-1/TRBV3-2 CASSRLGSSGANVLTF
TRBV18 CASSPRPQGSGWAGNTIYF
TRBV28 CASSLQTGYGYTF
TRBV29-1 CSVAGLAGGDDDTQYF
TRBV10-2 CASSVHRVTNEKLFF
TRBV5-4 CASSPGVPGHTNYGYTF
TRBV3-1/TRBV3-2 CASSQTSAYNEQFF
TRBV11-2 CASSLVRHSGNTIYF
TRBV6-5 CASSYRGSGANVLTF
TRBV5-1 CASSQGPSGAEAFF
TRBV12-5 CASGLVISGSGEMGTYNEQFF
TRBV5-1 CASSLVRGGNTEAFF
TRBV11-2 CASSTRPYGYTF
TRBV12-5 CASGLGGSSYEQYF
TRBV4-1 CASSRGTSLVEQYF
TRBV3-1/TRBV3-2 CASSQDSEWTSGNTIYF
TRBV27 CASSPQGGPIEQFF
TRBV5-4 CASSRQGVSYEQYF
TRBV5-1 CASIRGASGFQETQYF
TRBV6-2/TRBV6-3 CASSYTRDQPQHF
TRBV4-1 CASSPQVNYGYTF
TRBV7-9 CASSLFRAQGNTEAFF
TRBV15 CATSRVTGPGSYEQYF
TRBV10-1 CASSETSGLRLAKNIQYF
TRBV5-6 CASSPGGEGNTIYF
TRBV2 CASSDGGTSGGYEQYF
TRBV19 CASSMWTANTGELFF
TRBV3-1/TRBV3-2 CASSQTGPPGETQYF
TRBV4-1 CASSQDRSGKDKNIQYF
TRBV5-1 CASSLVLAGGPEETQYF
TRBV7-9 CASSLALQGNTEAFF
TRBV6-1 CASSEYHPRTGYNSPLHF
TRBV6-4 CASSPTSGSPTQYF
TRBV18 CASSPQGGSSPLHF
TRBV19 CASKRGGYTEAFF
TRBV6-6 CASSPDLNQPQHF
TRBV4-1 CASSQDSWQAMRTTEAFF
TRBV24-1 CATSMAELNTGELFF
TRBV28 CASSLPGHPNYGYTF
TRBV15 CATSMGSQSSYNEQFF